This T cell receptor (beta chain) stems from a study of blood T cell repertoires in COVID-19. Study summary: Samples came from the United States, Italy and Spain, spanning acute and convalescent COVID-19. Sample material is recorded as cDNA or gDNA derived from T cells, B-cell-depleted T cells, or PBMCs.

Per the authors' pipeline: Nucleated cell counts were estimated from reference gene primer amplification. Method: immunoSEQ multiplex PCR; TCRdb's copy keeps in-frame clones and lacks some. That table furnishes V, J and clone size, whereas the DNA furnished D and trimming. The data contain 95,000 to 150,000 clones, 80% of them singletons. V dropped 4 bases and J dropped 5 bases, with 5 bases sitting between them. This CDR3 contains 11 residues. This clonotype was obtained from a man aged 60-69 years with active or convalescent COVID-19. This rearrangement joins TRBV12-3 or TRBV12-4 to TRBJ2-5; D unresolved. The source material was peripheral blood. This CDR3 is CASSYGETQYF. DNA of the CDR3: TGTGCCAGCAGTTACGGGGAGACCCAGTACTTC.